The source of this TCR beta chain is a study of cytomegalovirus exposure and HLA in healthy donors (dated by TCRdb to 2016 to 2017). Regarding the complete study: An earlier analysis of some 550 of the donors reported about 290 Gb of sequence data and 117 million unique TCR beta sequences from 190 million or so T cells. About 280 gigabases of sequencing data and around 88 million unique TCR sequences made up an early release that covered over 550 HLA-typed donors. Of the roughly 400 genotyped donors, roughly 85% fell in the genetic ancestry cluster associated with self-reported Caucasian donors. The aim of the study was to test whether cataloging public T cell receptors could identify signatures of past pathogen exposure. The study used immunosequencing to profile the T cell repertoires of approximately 690 subjects and linked those repertoires to cytomegalovirus serostatus. Along with the approximately 600-subject first cohort, a separate validation cohort of 120 different subjects was used. To predict cytomegalovirus infection status, the study combined high-throughput TCR immunosequencing, statistical association of individual TCRs with disease status, and machine learning. In a later analysis, previously published TCR beta repertoires from several hundred donors were re-analyzed and high-resolution HLA genotyping was added so that TCR occurrence patterns could be studied. The later analysis used no new phenotypic data to find candidate immune exposures, relying instead on TCR beta sequences and their occurrence across donors. To decide whether each TCR beta V gene segment behaved as functional or pseudogenic, an earlier analysis of some 580 of the donors relied on high-throughput TCR beta sequencing. Donor age, sex, ethnicity and CMV serostatus were collected together with the repertoire data. In a later genetic analysis, genome-wide SNP genotypes for about three fifths of the roughly 670 donors were used, and that subset was treated as a discovery cohort. All discovery cohort repertoires had been generated using a single sequencing platform. HLA typing included class I and class II loci at four-digit resolution. Typing coverage differed by locus: A, B, C, DRB1 and DQB1 were typed in about 629-640 donors, DQA1 in about 500, DPA1 in some 610, and DPB1 in 450 to 480. About five DR-DQ haplotypes were treated as single units for association and clustering because of strong linkage in the cohort. Among roughly 400 genotyped donors of the cohort, an average of around 220,000 unique TCR beta nucleotide sequences was sequenced per donor, of which roughly 17% were non-productive.

To prepare the library, the immunoSEQ multiplex PCR assay was applied. For the multiplex PCR, a mixture combining 60 forward primers for TCR Vbeta segments and 13 reverse primers for TCR Jbeta segments was used. The CDR3 region of rearranged TCR beta genes was amplified from genomic DNA with a multiplex PCR assay. Amplified TCR beta libraries were sequenced as 87-base-pair reads on the Illumina HiSeq System. In the source study's methods: Across the 640 or so repertoires, a later analysis counted 60 million to 90 million unique TCR beta chains, roughly 11 million of which were shared by at least two donors. To remove PCR and sequencing errors, raw reads were error-corrected and collapsed into unique sequences using a nearest-neighbor algorithm that merged closely related sequences. V, D and J gene segments were assigned by aligning CDR3 sequences to IMGT reference sequences. Each retained sequence needed at least a six-nucleotide match to both a V gene segment and a J gene segment. A rearrangement counted as productive if the CDR3 had no stop codons and remained in frame with V and J, and every other rearrangement counted as non-productive. Following IMGT convention, CDR3 was defined as the stretch from the second conserved V-encoded cysteine up to the conserved J-encoded phenylalanine. Sequences without an unambiguous match to a single V gene segment were excluded from the earlier analysis of several hundred of the donors. An earlier analysis of 587 of the donors classified V segments as functional when productive rearrangements were above 56.7% and as segregating when the standard deviation between donors was above 5%. To diagnose cytomegalovirus status from the catalog of TCR beta chain sequences, a statistical classification framework was built. A later analysis assigned V and J genes by comparing TCR nucleotide sequences with IMGT/GENE-DB human TR gene sequences. Using the TCRdist pipeline, a later analysis assigned CDR3 sequences along with most-parsimonious VDJ recombination scenarios. In a later analysis, every TCR beta chain was defined by the combination of its CDR3 amino acid sequence and its V-gene family, and reads without a unique V-gene family were dropped. As a way to deal with suspected cross-contamination and a sequencing artifact, a later analysis dropped hundreds of nucleotide sequences that were highly shared and had low generation probability. In a later analysis, a clonal expansion index for each public chain was calculated from normalized within-repertoire ranks of inferred template counts. In a later analysis, generation probabilities were computed with a VDJ recombination model fitted to out-of-frame rearrangements, and the resulting probabilities were checked against IGoR. In a later analysis, TCR-TCR, TCR-HLA and TCR-CMV co-occurrence was scored with hypergeometric tests, and a repertoire-size bias correction was applied to TCR pairs. A later analysis estimated false discovery rates by permuting HLA or CMV assignments 20 times. In a later analysis, co-occurring TCRs were grouped using DBSCAN, and TCRdist sequence similarity was added for clustering within HLA-allele-positive subsets. Repertoires with fewer than 30,000 or more than 120,000 public chains were left out of co-occurrence clustering, as were about 5 repertoires with anomalous nucleotide sharing. Sourced from immuneACCESS, this table was stored by TCRdb with only in-frame sequences that have V and J called. A share of the clones is absent; for the studies checked, an unresolved V gene accounts for under half, and the remainder has no known explanation. The D gene and trimming were derived from the DNA, and the V and J assignments and clone size from that table. The sample table contains 120,000 or so clones; only one count was recorded for roughly 17% of them. The ten largest make up about 2.6% of the sample.

This clone was seen only a few times. Its cognate antigen has yet to be identified. Qualities for individual bases were not recorded, and no much larger clone is one base off. Including cysteine and phenylalanine, the CDR3 has 15 amino acids. Only the CDR3 region is kept as DNA, spanning 45 bases read in frame from base 1. In the germline V gene, CDR1 corresponds to LGHNT and CDR2 to FRNRAP. V is trimmed back by 1 base and J by 4 bases, and the junction contains 4 bases that no gene match accounts for. General findings and caveats noted by the study authors: Some IMGT-functional V segments, including TRBV6-2 and TRBV6-3, could not be told apart with the 87-base-pair reads, so those segments were excluded. A group of highly shared sequence variants was considered likely to be a technical artifact of the sequencing pipeline. In a later analysis, HLA-associated TCR beta chains showed more clonal expansion and lower generation probabilities than non-associated chains that were equally common. Only TCR beta chains were sequenced in this cohort, and the absence of alpha or paired-chain data limited detectable features. A later genetic analysis associated a missense DCLRE1C variant with V-gene and J-gene trimming of TCR beta chains, and an independent cohort replicated the association. Correlated functional status among segregating V segments might be attributable to linkage disequilibrium, but an unknown experimental factor could not be ruled out. A further reported finding was that TCR beta sequences accurately predicted the HLA-A and HLA-B alleles for most subjects in the first cohort. A total of fewer than 200 TCR beta chains were listed by the study as associated with cytomegalovirus. At a false discovery rate of 0.05, a later analysis linked around 17,000 TCR beta sequences to specific HLA alleles. In a later analysis, most CMV-associated TCR beta chains were found to appear HLA-restricted, with HLA associations seemingly driven largely by CMV exposure. Because some donors lacked HLA typing at each locus, the association tests relied only on the typed subset. A later analysis found that TCR association rates varied across HLA loci, with DRB1 alleles showing the most associated TCRs and HLA-C alleles the fewest. In vitro tests confirmed that a few of the cytomegalovirus-associated TCR beta chains recognize cytomegalovirus antigens. The classifier was reported to diagnose cytomegalovirus status with high specificity and sensitivity in both the original cohort and the validation cohort. Immune exposure information for the cohort was limited to CMV serostatus. According to the authors, the approach could potentially be generalized to other disease states and immunological phenotypes. Roughly uniform sequencing depth across donors was assumed in presence/absence analyses, although this assumption may not hold. According to a later genetic analysis, donors in an Asian-associated ancestry cluster had fewer N-insertions in productive TCRs than the roughly 670-donor mean. Most TCR sequences were observed very rarely across donors, whereas some public TCRs were present in many individuals. Over 15 rarely observed V segments, including chromosome 9 orphons, were excluded from the earlier analysis of about 610 of the donors because counts were too low. In an earlier analysis of some 500 of the donors, most TCR beta V segments appeared in productive rearrangements about 90% or about 30% of the time, broadly matching IMGT annotations. In a later analysis, several top co-occurrence clusters were reported to appear linked to parvovirus B19, influenza, CMV and Epstein-Barr virus. When HLA alleles, especially DR and DQ, strongly co-occurred, TCR associations were difficult to assign to individual alleles.

In total, 666 healthy bone marrow donors made up the cohort. At the time of sampling, every cohort member was nominally healthy, though immune exposures that went unrecorded were likely present. The donor was CMV seropositive and was included in the group of around 300 seropositive cohort members. A peripheral blood sample was provided by each donor, and peripheral blood mononuclear cells were used for TCR beta sequencing. Genomic DNA extraction from the blood cell samples was performed with the Qiagen DNeasy Blood Extraction Kit. This receptor was identified in a female donor in good health and CMV-seropositive. The sequenced sample consisted of PBMCs. The V and J segments used are TRBV12-5 and TRBJ1-3; 7 bases in between match TRBD1. The CDR3 loop reads CASGLGQGDGNTIYF. The nucleotide sequence reads TGTGCTAGTGGTTTGGGACAGGGTGACGGAAACACCATATATTTT.